This T cell receptor beta chain originates from a study of blood T cell repertoires in COVID-19. Whole-study context: Researchers got acute and convalescent COVID-19 samples from the United States, Italy and Spain. T cells, B-cell-depleted T cells, or PBMCs supplied cDNA or gDNA.

The method was immunoSEQ multiplex PCR; TCRdb's version includes in-frame clones alone and lacks a portion of them. The repertoire holds 200,000 or so clones, with 60% to 80% as singletons. Worth noting for this clone: One end of the junction is discordant with germline, which a read error may explain.

This CDR3 spans 12 amino acids. Germline values: CDR1 SEHNR, CDR2 FQNEAQ (reference sequence). The V gene is TRBV7-9, the J gene TRBJ2-7; TRBD2 is a possible D gene (6 bases). Sequenced sample: peripheral blood. The TCR comes from a man in his 60s with active or convalescent COVID-19. Written as DNA, the CDR3 is TGTGCCAGCAGCTTTACGGGACTCGCTTTCGTATTC. Protein sequence: CASSFTGLAFVF. The variable domain in full, with the rest retrieved from reference TRBV7-9 and TRBJ2-7, is DTGVSQNPRHKITKRGQNVTFRCDPISEHNRLYWYRQTLGQGPEFLTYFQNEAQLEKSRLLSDRFSAERPKGSFSTLEIQRTEQGDSAMYLCASSFTGLAFVFGPGTRLTVT.